By sample fraction, the clone carrying this T cell receptor (beta chain) is medium-sized (0.01 to 0.1%). These data originate in a study of T cells after yellow fever vaccination. Study as a whole: It was with CD3, CD45RA, CCR7 and CD95 that the EM, EMRA, CM and Tscm memory subsets were sorted. SMART-Seq v4 Ultra Low Input prepared libraries from low-cell fractions.

As TCR cDNA was made by 5'RACE template switching, a universal primer site and UMIs were added. TCRdb reanalysed the 5' RACE reads using MiXCR and keeps one entry per CDR3 protein. The sample holds 9,500 to 15,000 distinct CDR3 sequences, around 5.8% seen once. The CDR3 contains 13 residues. Trimming left V 7 bases short and J 2 bases short, with 11 bases between. This receptor was obtained from a man younger than 40 who received the YFV17D yellow fever vaccine. Here the sequenced sample was PBMCs, either bulk or a sorted T-cell subset (CD4+, CD8+, memory, or dextramer-sorted; not recorded which), taken on the day of the yellow fever booster vaccination. This chain connects TRBV12-3 or TRBV12-4 to TRBJ1-2, with D possibly being TRBD1 (6 bases). The CDR3: CASTLGQNYGYTF. DNA for the CDR3: TGTGCCAGCACCCTAGGACAGAACTATGGCTACACCTTC.